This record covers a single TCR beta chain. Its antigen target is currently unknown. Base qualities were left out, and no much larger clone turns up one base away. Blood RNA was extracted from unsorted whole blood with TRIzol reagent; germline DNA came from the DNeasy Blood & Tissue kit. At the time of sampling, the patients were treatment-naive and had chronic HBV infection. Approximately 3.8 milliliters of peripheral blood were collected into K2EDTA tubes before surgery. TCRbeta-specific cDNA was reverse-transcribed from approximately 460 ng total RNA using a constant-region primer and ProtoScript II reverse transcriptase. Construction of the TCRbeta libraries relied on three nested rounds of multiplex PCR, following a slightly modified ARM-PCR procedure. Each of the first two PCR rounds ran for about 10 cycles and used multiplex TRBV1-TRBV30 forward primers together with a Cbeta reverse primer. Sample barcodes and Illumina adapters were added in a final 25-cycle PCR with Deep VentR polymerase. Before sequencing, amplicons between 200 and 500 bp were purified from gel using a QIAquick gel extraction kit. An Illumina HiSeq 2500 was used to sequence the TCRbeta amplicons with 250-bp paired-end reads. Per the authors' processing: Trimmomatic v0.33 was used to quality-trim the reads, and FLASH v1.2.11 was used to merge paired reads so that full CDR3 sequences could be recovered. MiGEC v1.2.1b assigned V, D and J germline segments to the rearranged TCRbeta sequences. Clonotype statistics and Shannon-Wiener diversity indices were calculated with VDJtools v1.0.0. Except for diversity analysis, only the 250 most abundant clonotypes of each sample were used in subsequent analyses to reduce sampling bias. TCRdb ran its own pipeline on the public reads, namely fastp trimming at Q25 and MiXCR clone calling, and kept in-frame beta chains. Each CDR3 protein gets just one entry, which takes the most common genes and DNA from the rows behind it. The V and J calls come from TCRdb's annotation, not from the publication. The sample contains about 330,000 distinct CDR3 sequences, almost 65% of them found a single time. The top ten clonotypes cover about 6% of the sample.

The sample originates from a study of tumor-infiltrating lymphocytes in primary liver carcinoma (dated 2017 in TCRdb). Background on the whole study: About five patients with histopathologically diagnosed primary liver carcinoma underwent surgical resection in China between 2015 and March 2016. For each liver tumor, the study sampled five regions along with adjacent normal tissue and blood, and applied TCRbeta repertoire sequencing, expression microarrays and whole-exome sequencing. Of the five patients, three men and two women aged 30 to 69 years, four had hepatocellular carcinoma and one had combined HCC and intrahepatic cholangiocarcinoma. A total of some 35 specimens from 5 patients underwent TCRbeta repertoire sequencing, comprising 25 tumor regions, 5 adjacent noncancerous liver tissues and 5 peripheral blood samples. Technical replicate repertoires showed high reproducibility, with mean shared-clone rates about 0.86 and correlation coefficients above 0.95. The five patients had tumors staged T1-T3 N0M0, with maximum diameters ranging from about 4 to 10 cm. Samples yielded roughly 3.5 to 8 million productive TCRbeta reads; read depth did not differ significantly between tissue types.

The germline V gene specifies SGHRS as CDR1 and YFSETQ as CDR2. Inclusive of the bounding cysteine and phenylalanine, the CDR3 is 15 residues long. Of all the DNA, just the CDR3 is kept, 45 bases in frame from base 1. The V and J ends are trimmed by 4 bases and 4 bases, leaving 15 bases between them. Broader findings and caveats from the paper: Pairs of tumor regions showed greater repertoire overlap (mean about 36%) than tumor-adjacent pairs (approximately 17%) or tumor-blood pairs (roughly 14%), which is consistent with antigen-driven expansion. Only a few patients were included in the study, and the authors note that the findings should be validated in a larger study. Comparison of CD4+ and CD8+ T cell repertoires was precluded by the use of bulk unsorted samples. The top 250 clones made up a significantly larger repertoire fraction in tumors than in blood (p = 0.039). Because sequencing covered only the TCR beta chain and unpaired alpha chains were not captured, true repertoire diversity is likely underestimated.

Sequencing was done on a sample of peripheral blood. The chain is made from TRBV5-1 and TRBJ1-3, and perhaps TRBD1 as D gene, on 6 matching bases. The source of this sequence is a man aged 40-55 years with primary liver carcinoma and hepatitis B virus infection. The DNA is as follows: TGCGCCAGCAGCCCAGGGGCCAGTGTCGGAAACACCATATATTTT. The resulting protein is CASSPGASVGNTIYF.